Described below is a single TCR beta chain sequence and its context. This sample stems from a study of blood T cell repertoires in COVID-19. Across the study: Samples came from the United States, Italy and Spain, spanning acute and convalescent COVID-19. Nucleic acid was either cDNA or gDNA, and it came from T cells, B-cell-depleted T cells, or PBMCs.

In the authors' workflow: Nucleated cell counts were estimated from reference gene primer amplification. TCRdb keeps only in-frame clones here, not all; method: immunoSEQ multiplex PCR. V and J calls and clone size are copied from that table; D and trimming were computed from the DNA. The sample has 60,000 to 85,000 clones, 70% to 80% seen once. J lost 0 bases, V lost 0 bases, and 12 bases had no gene match. The CDR3 spans 18 residues. CDR1 and CDR2 (germline): SQVTM, ANQGSEA. The sequenced sample was peripheral blood. The chain carries TRBV29-1 and TRBJ2-3; 7 bases line up with TRBD2. The TCR sequence derives from a human donor in a cohort sampled during active COVID-19. CDR3 nucleotides: TGCAGCGTTGAAGATAGGGCGCCTAGCGGACCTAGCACAGATACGCAGTATTTT. It yields the protein CSVEDRAPSGPSTDTQYF.